This entry lists 15 T cell receptor beta chains sequenced from one sample in a study of blood T cell repertoires in COVID-19. Assay: immunoSEQ multiplex PCR; the TCRdb copy retains only in-frame clones and omits some. The repertoire has 40,000 to 45,000 clones, 89% of them found once; the top ten carry roughly 21%. The source material was peripheral blood. The receptor source for this set is a man aged 45-60 years with active COVID-19.

The chain recombines TRBV27 with TRBJ2-5; TRBD1 matches 7 bases. Per germline, CDR1 MNHEY and CDR2 SMNVEV (reference sequence). The CDR3 is made up of 15 amino acids. The J segment lost 5 bases and the V segment lost 5 bases, leaving 11 bases of the junction unmatched. The CDR3 nucleotides are TGTGCCAGCAGTCCTCCGACAGGGTTAGGGGAGACCCAGTACTTC. As protein: CASSPPTGLGETQYF.

This clone has a handful of counts. The chain uses TRBV27 and TRBJ2-5, with 10 nucleotides matching TRBD1. Germline CDR1 and CDR2: MNHEY and SMNVEV (reference sequence). This CDR3 region has 15 residues. Germline trimming cut 7 bases from V and 10 bases from J; bases unmatched to any gene: 15. The CDR3, as DNA: TGTGCCAGCACCAAACCGACAGGGGGCCTGGGGGTCCAGTACTTC. Amino acid sequence: CASTKPTGGLGVQYF.

This sequence joins TRBV25-1 and TRBJ1-1; D is undetermined. The CDR3 covers 15 residues. Germline CDR1 and CDR2: MGHDK and SYGVNS. Trimming pared 5 bases from V and 1 base from J, leaving 14 bases between. CDR3 loop: CASSPPFSGNTEAFF. CDR3 sequence (DNA): TGTGCCAGCAGTCCCCCTTTCAGCGGGAACACTGAAGCTTTCTTT.

This clone was seen a single time. The V gene is TRBV6-2 or TRBV6-3, the J gene TRBJ1-2; D might be TRBD1 (5 bases). The CDR3 is made up of 15 amino acids. In germline, CDR1 is MNHEY, CDR2 SVGEGT. V was shortened by 6 bases and J by 6 bases, with 20 bases between the two germline ends. The CDR3 region is CASSLEAGRFNGYTF. The DNA of the CDR3 is TGTGCCAGCAGCCTGGAGGCAGGGAGGTTTAATGGCTACACCTTC.

The chain joins TRBV13 to TRBJ2-5, with TRBD1 matching 12 bases. Germline V CDR1 and CDR2: PRHDT, FYEKMQ (reference sequence). CDR3 length equals 15 residues. J lost 5 bases, V lost 5 bases, and 6 bases had no gene match. CDR3 bases: TGTGCCAGCAGCCAAAGGGACAGGGGGCTTGAGACCCAGTACTTC. This translates into CASSQRDRGLETQYF.

The chain is built from TRBV5-1 and TRBJ2-1, with 8 bases that match TRBD2. The CDR3 is made up of 14 amino acids. With V trimmed by 0 bases and J by 8 bases, 4 bases remained unmatched. The germline gives CDR1 SGHRS, CDR2 YFSETQ. The CDR3 is CASSLERESDEQFF. The CDR3 DNA is TGCGCCAGCAGCTTGGAGCGGGAGAGCGATGAGCAGTTCTTC.

The chain joins TRBV29-1 to TRBJ1-1; 8 bases are a match to TRBD1. Germline CDR1 SQVTM, CDR2 ANQGSEA. The J segment lost 4 bases and the V segment lost 4 bases, leaving 8 bases of the junction unmatched. The CDR3 runs 14 residues. CDR3 bases: TGCAGCGTTGCCCCCCAGGGGGCTGGCACTGAAGCTTTCTTT. This translates into CSVAPQGAGTEAFF. Looking up the rest from reference TRBV29-1 and TRBJ1-1 gives the full variable domain: SAVISQKPSRDICQRGTSLTIQCQVDSQVTMMFWYRQQPGQSLTLIATANQGSEATYESGFVIDKFPISRPNLTFSTLTVSNMSPEDSSIYLCSVAPQGAGTEAFFGQGTRLTVV.

This rearrangement joins TRBV7-9 to TRBJ1-1, with a possible D match to TRBD1 (5 bases). CDR1 and CDR2 (germline): SEHNR, FQNEAQ (reference sequence). The V gene lost 0 bases and the J gene lost 1 base, with 9 bases spanning the gap. This CDR3 contains 15 residues. The chain's CDR3 is CASSLAGAENTEAFF. Written as DNA, the CDR3 is TGTGCCAGCAGCTTAGCTGGGGCGGAGAACACTGAAGCTTTCTTT.

The chain is built from TRBV6-6 and TRBJ1-2, with D possibly matching TRBD1 (6 bases). The CDR3 contains 12 residues. Germline-derived CDR1 and CDR2 are MNHNY and SVGAGI (reference sequence). V dropped 8 bases and J dropped 7 bases, with 14 bases sitting between them. This chain's CDR3 is CASRERGGGYTF. Written as DNA, the CDR3 is TGTGCCAGCCGGGAAAGGGGGGGTGGCTACACCTTC.

The gene calls are TRBV7-9 and TRBJ1-4, with D unclear. Per the germline V gene, CDR1 is SEHNR and CDR2 is FQNEAQ (reference sequence). V gave up 7 bases and J gave up 1 base, with 10 bases separating them. This CDR3 has 14 residues. CDR3 DNA sequence: TGTGCCAGCACCCTAACGCAAACTAATGAAAAACTGTTTTTT. Translation: CASTLTQTNEKLFF.

This clone appeared once. This chain links TRBV28 with TRBJ2-7; TRBD1 might be the D (6 bases). Germline V gives CDR1 MDHEN, CDR2 SYDVKM. This CDR3 has 13 residues. The V and J ends lost 6 bases and 3 bases respectively, with 12 bases between them. Written as DNA, the CDR3 is TGTGCCAGCAGCTTACAGGGTTACTACGAGCAGTACTTC. Translation gives CASSLQGYYEQYF.

V and J are TRBV5-6 and TRBJ1-3; no clear D. Germline CDR1 reads SGHDT; CDR2 reads YYEEEE. Trimming stripped 1 base from V and 0 bases from J, with 11 bases between. The CDR3 covers 16 residues. The CDR3 loop reads CASSLRGDLSGNTIYF. DNA for the CDR3: TGTGCCAGCAGCTTGAGAGGCGACCTCTCTGGAAACACCATATATTTT.

V and J are TRBV6-1 and TRBJ2-3; 11 bases agree with TRBD2. J was trimmed by 2 bases and V by 2 bases; bases with no gene match: 3. CDR1 is MNHNS and CDR2 is SASEGT in the germline V gene. The length of the CDR3 is 16 residues. CDR3 amino acids: CASSETSGSFTDTQYF. The CDR3 DNA follows: TGTGCCAGCAGTGAAACTAGCGGGAGTTTCACAGATACGCAGTATTTT.

The chain carries TRBV30 and TRBJ2-4, with D maybe TRBD2 (6 bases). From germline, CDR1 is GTSNPN and CDR2 SVGIG (reference sequence). The CDR3 extends over 14 amino acids. Trimming took 2 bases from V and 3 from J, leaving 11 bases between them. CDR3 nucleotide sequence: TGTGCCTGGAGTAGGGGAGGTGGCAAAAACATTCAGTACTTC. The encoded protein is CAWSRGGGKNIQYF.

This chain uses TRBV27 with TRBJ2-1; 9 bases map to TRBD2. The CDR3 totals 15 residues. Germline V gives CDR1 MNHEY, CDR2 SMNVEV (reference sequence). The trim removed 2 bases at V and 3 bases at J, leaving 2 bases unmatched. The CDR3 is CASSLSSGSYNEQFF. The DNA for the CDR3 is TGTGCCAGCAGTTTAAGTAGCGGGAGCTACAATGAGCAGTTCTTC.